This TCR beta chain originates from a study of T cell responses to AZD1222 COVID-19 vaccine (dated by TCRdb to about 2021). With respect to the entire study: A total of approximately 230 trial participants underwent TCR sequencing, of whom around 200 received two doses of AZD1222 and about 25 received two doses of the MenACWY control vaccine. Enrollment into the trials was organized by age into subgroups of 18-55, 56-69 and 70-plus years, and those subgroups contained approximately 150, 30 and 60 TCR-sequenced participants, respectively. Broad study findings and their caveats: Because no day 14 peak-response samples were available, repertoires were characterized only after the peak T cell response. The 56-69-year group was small, and its depth increase did not reach significance, likely because of low power. After two AZD1222 doses, spike-specific TCR breadth and depth were significantly higher than at day 0 and than in MenACWY recipients. Most participants were white British and females outnumbered males, and the authors suggested that clonal diversity may have been underestimated. Reportedly, close to half of the unique spike-specific TCRs recognized epitopes lying outside the regions that are mutated in the B.1.351 and B.1.1.7 variants. The whole spike protein was spanned by vaccine-associated CD4 TCRs, and dominant responses were seen in regions 160-218 and 743-854. Conclusions about previously exposed vaccinees are limited because only five to seven AZD1222 recipients were SARS-CoV-2 seropositive at baseline.

What the time point label conveys for this sample: about 28 days (+/-7) after the second vaccine dose. AZD1222 recipients whose second dose came at about 4 weeks and those whose second dose came at about 12 weeks were combined into one group, since spike-specific TCR depth and breadth did not differ between the two schedules. Samples from vaccinated people were obtained from the UK trials COV001 and COV002, which included a single-blind randomized controlled phase 2/3 trial of AZD1222 (ChAdOx1 nCoV-19) in healthy adults. For TCRbeta chain sequencing, PBMC samples from trial participants were taken at day 0 and at day 28 after the second dose. The CDR3 regions of human TCRbeta chains were subjected to immunosequencing. From the authors' description of their analysis: TCRs in the repertoires were matched against a reference library of SARS-CoV-2-specific TCRs that had been generated with the MIRA antigen-specificity platform. Breadth was defined as the fraction of unique TCRs that were SARS-CoV-2-associated. Depth was defined as the fraction of total T cells that were SARS-CoV-2-associated. Using the MIRA data, each spike-specific TCR was mapped to the spike region that the TCR reacts to and placed in a CD4 or CD8 class. Log10-transformed breadth and depth values were compared by one-way ANOVA with Sidak's multiple comparisons tests. TCRdb provides this immuneACCESS table in a form limited to in-frame rearrangements. Some clones are lacking; in checked studies, under half of them reflect an unresolved V gene, and why the rest are absent is not known. V and J calls and clone size are given by that table; D and trimming were obtained from the DNA. Present in this sample are 65,000 to 95,000 clones, approximately 83% of which were seen just once. In total, the top ten clones hold 8% to 13% of the sample.

As regards this clone: Its antigen remains undetermined. Base qualities are not provided; no much larger clone lies one nucleotide away.

V is shortened by 5 bases, J by 0 bases, and the region joining them spans 18 bases. Per the germline V gene (reference sequence), LNHDA is the CDR1 and SQIVND is the CDR2. The CDR3 contains 17 residues, cysteine and phenylalanine counted. This entry keeps only the CDR3 DNA: 51 bases, framed from base 1. Sequencing was performed on peripheral blood, taken 28 days after the second AZD1222 dose. The source is an adult who received the AZD1222 COVID-19 vaccine. The sequence is built from TRBV19 and TRBJ2-3; possibly the D gene is TRBD1, per 6 matching bases. The CDR3 protein: CASSPTGLPASTDTQYF. At the DNA level, the sequence is TGTGCCAGTAGTCCCACAGGGCTCCCAGCTAGCACAGATACGCAGTATTTT.